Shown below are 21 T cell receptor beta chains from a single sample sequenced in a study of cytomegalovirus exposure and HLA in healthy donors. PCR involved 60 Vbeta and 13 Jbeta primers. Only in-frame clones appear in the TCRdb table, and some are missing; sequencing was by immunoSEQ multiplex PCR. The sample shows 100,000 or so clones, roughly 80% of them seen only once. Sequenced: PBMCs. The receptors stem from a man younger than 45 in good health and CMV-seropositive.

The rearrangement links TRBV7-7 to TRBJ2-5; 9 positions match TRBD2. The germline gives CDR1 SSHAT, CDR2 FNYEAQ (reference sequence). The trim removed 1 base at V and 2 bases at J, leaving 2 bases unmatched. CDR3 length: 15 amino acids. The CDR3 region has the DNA TGTGCCAGCAGCTTAGTGAGCGGGGGGCAAGAGACCCAGTACTTC. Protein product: CASSLVSGGQETQYF.

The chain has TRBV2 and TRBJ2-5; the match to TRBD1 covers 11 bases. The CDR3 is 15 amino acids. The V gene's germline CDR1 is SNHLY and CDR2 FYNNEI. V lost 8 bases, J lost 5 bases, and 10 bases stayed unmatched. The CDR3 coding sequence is TGTGCCAGCCAGCCCGGACAGGGGGCGTGGGAGACCCAGTACTTC. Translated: CASQPGQGAWETQYF.

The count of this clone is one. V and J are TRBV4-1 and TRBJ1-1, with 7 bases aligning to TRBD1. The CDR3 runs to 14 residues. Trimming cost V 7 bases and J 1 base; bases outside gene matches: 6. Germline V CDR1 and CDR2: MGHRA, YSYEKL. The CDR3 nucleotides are TGCGCCAGCACTCCAGGGGGGCCGAACACTGAAGCTTTCTTT. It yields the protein CASTPGGPNTEAFF.

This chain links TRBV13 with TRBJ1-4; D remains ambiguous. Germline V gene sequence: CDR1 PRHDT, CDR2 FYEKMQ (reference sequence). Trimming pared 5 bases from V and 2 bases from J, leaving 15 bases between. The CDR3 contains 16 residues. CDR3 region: CASSTRPGLTNEKLFF. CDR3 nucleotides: TGTGCCAGCAGCACGAGACCGGGATTGACTAATGAAAAACTGTTTTTT.

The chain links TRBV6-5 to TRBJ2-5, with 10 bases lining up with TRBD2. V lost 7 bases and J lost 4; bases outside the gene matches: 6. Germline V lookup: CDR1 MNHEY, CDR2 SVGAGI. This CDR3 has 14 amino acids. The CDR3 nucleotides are TGTGCCAGCACTCGGACTAGCGGAGGAGAGACCCAGTACTTC. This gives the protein CASTRTSGGETQYF.

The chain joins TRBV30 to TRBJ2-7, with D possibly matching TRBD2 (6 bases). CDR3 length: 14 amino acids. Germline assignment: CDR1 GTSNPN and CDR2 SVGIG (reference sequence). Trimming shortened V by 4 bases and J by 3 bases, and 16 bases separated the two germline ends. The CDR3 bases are TGTGCCTGGACCAATGGAGGGGAAGACTACGAGCAGTACTTC. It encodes CAWTNGGEDYEQYF.

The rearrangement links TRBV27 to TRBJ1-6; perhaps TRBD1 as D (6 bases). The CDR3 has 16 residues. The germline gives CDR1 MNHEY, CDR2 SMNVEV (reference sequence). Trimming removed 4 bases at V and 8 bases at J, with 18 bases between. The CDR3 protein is CASSSLEGGVHSPLHF. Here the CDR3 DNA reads TGTGCCAGCAGTTCCCTCGAGGGGGGGGTGCATTCACCCCTCCACTTT.

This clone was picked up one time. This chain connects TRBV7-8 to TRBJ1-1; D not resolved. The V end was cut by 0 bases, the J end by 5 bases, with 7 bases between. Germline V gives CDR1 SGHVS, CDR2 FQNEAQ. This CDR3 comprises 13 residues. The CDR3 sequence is CASSLAPYTEAFF. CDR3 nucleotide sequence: TGTGCCAGCAGCTTAGCTCCGTATACTGAAGCTTTCTTT. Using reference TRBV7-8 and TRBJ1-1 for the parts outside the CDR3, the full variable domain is GAGVSQSPRYKVAKRGQDVALRCDPISGHVSLFWYQQALGQGPEFLTYFQNEAQLDKSGLPSDRFFAERPEGSVSTLKIQRTQQEDSAVYLCASSLAPYTEAFFGQGTRLTVV.

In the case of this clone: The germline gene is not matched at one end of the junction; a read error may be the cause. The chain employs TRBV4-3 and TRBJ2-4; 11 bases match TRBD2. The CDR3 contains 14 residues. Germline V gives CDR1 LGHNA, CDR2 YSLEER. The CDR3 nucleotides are TGCGCCAGCAGCCAAGCGGCTAGCGGGGGGCCCCATGACTTC. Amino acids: CASSQAASGGPHDF.

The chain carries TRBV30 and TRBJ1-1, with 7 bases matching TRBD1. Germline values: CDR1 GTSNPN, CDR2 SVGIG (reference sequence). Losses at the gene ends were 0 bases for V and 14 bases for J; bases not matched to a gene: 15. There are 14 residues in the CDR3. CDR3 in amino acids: CAWSVRGLGQVVFF. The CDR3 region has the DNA TGTGCCTGGAGTGTAAGGGGACTTGGACAGGTGGTATTCTTT.

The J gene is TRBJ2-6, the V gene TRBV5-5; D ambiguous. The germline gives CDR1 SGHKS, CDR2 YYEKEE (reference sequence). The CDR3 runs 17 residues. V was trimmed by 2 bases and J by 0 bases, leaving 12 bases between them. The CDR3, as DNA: TGTGCCAGCAGCTTCTCTCAGCGAGGCTCTGGGGCCAACGTCCTGACTTTC. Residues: CASSFSQRGSGANVLTF. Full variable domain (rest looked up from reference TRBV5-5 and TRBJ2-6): DAGVTQSPTHLIKTRGQQVTLRCSPISGHKSVSWYQQVLGQGPQFIFQYYEKEERGRGNFPDRFSARQFPNYSSELNVNALLLGDSALYLCASSFSQRGSGANVLTFGAGSRLTVL.

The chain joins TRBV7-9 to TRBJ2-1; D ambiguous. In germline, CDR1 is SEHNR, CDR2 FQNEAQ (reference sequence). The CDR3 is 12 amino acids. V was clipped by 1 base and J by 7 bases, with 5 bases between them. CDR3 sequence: CASSLVQNEQFF. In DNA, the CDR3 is TGTGCCAGCAGCTTAGTCCAGAATGAGCAGTTCTTC.

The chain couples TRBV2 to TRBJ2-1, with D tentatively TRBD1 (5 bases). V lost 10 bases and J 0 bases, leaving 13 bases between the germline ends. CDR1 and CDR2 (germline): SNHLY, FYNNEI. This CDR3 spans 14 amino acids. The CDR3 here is CATRQLSSYNEQFF. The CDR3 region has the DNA TGTGCCACCAGACAGCTGAGCTCCTACAATGAGCAGTTCTTC.

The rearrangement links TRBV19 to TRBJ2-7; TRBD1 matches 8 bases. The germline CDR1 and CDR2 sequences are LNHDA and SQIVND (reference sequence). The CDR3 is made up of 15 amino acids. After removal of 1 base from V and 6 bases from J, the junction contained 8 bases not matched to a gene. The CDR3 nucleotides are TGTGCCAGTAGTATAGCCGGACAGGGAGGTATCGAGCAGTACTTC. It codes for CASSIAGQGGIEQYF. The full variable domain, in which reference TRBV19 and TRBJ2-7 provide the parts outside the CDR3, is DGGITQSPKYLFRKEGQNVTLSCEQNLNHDAMYWYRQDPGQGLRLIYYSQIVNDFQKGDIAEGYSVSREKKESFPLTVTSAQKNPTAFYLCASSIAGQGGIEQYFGPGTRLTVT.

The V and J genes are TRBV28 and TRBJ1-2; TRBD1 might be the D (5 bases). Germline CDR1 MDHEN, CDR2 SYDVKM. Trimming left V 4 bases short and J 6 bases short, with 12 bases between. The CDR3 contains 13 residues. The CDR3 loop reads CASSSTGGHGYTF. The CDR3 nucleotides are TGTGCCAGCAGTTCAACGGGGGGTCATGGCTACACCTTC.

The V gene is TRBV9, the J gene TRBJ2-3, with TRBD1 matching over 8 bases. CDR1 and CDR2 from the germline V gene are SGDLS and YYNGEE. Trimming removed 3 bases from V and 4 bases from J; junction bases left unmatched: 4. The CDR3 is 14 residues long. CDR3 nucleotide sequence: TGTGCCAGCAGCGCCGACAGGGGTCCAGATACGCAGTATTTT. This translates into CASSADRGPDTQYF.

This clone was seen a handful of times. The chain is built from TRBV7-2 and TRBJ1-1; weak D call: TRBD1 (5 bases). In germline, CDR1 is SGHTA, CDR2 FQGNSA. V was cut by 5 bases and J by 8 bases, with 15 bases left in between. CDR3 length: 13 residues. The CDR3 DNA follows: TGTGCCAGCAGCGTATCGGGGGGGAACGAAGCTTTCTTT. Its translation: CASSVSGGNEAFF.

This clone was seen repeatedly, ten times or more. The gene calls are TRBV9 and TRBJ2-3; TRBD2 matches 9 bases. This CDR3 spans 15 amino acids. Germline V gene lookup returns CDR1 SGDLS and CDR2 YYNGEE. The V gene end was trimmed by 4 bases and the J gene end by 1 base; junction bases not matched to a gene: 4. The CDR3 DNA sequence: TGTGCCAGCAGCCCTGGCGGGGGGGGCACAGATACGCAGTATTTT. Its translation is CASSPGGGGTDTQYF.

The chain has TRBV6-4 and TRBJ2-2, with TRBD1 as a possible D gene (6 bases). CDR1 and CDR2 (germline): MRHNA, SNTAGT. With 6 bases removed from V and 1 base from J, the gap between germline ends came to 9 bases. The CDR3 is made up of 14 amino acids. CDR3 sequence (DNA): TGTGCCAGCAGCCGACAGGAGAACACCGGGGAGCTGTTTTTT. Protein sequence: CASSRQENTGELFF.

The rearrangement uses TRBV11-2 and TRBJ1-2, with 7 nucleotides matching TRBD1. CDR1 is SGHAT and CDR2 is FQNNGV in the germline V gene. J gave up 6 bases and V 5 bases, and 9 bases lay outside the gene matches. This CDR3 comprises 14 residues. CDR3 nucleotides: TGTGCCAGCAGCCCCGGGGCAGGGGGTGATGGCTACACCTTC. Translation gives CASSPGAGGDGYTF. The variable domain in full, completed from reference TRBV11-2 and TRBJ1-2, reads EAGVAQSPRYKIIEKRQSVAFWCNPISGHATLYWYQQILGQGPKLLIQFQNNGVVDDSQLPKDRFSAERLKGVDSTLKIQPAKLEDSAVYLCASSPGAGGDGYTFGSGTRLTVV.

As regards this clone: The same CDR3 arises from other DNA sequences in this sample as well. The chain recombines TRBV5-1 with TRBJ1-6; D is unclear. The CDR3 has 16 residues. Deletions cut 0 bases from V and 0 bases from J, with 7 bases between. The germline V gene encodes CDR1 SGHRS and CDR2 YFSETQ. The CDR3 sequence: CASSLAGSSYNSPLHF. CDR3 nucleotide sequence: TGCGCCAGCAGCTTGGCAGGCAGCTCCTATAATTCACCCCTCCACTTT.